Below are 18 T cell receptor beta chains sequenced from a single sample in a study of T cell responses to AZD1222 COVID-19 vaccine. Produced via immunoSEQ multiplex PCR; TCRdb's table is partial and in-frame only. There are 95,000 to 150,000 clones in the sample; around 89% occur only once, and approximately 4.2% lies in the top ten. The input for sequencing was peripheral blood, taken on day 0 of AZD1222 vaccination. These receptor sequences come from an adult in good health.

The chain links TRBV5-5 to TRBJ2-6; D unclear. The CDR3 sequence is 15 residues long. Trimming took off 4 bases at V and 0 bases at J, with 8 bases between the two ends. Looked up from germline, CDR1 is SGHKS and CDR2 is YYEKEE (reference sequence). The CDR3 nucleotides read TGTGCCAGCAGCCTTCGATACTCTGGGGCCAACGTCCTGACTTTC. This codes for CASSLRYSGANVLTF. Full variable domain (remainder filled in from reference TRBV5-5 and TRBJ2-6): DAGVTQSPTHLIKTRGQQVTLRCSPISGHKSVSWYQQVLGQGPQFIFQYYEKEERGRGNFPDRFSARQFPNYSSELNVNALLLGDSALYLCASSLRYSGANVLTFGAGSRLTVL.

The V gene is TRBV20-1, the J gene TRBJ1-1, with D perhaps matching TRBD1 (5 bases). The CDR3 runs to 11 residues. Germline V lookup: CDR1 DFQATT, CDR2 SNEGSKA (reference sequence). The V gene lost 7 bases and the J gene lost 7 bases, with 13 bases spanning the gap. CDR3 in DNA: TGCAGTGTGGGAGGGGAGGGTGAAGCTTTCTTT. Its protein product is CSVGGEGEAFF.

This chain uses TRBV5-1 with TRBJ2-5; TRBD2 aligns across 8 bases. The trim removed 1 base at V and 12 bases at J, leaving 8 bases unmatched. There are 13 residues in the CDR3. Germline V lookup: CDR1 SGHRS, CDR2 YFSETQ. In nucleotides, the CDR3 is TGCGCCAGCAGCTTGACTAGCGGCACGCCTAAGTACTTC. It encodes CASSLTSGTPKYF.

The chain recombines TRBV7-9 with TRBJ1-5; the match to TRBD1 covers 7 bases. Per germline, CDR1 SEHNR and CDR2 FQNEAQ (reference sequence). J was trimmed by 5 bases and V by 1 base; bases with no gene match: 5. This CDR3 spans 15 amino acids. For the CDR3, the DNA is TGTGCCAGCAGCTTAGAAGGGGGCGCCTATCAGCCCCAGCATTTT. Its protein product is CASSLEGGAYQPQHF.

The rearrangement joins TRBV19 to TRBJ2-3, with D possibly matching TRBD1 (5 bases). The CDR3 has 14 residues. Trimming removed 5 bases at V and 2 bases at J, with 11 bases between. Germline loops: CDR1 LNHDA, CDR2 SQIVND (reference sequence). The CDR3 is CASSFDSYTDTQYF. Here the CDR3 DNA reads TGTGCCAGTAGTTTTGACAGTTACACAGATACGCAGTATTTT.

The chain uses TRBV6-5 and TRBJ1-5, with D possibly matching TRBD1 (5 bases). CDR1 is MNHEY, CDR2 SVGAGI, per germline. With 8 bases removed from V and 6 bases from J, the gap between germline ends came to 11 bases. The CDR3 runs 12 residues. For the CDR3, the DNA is TGTGCCAGCCGAAACGGGGGTCAGCCCCAGCATTTT. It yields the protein CASRNGGQPQHF.

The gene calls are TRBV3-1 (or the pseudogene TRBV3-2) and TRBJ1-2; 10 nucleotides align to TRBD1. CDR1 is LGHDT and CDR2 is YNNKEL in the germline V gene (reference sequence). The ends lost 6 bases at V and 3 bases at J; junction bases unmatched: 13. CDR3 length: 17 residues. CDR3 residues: CASRPFVRTGGDYGYTF. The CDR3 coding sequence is TGTGCCAGCAGACCTTTTGTTCGGACAGGGGGTGACTATGGCTACACCTTC.

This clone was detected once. The CDR3 spells CASSLKGGNQPQHF. CDR3 nucleotides: TGTGCCAGCAGCTTGAAGGGGGGCAATCAGCCCCAGCATTTT. The chain links TRBV5-4 to TRBJ1-5; tentatively, D is TRBD1 (6 bases). The CDR3 is 14 residues long. CDR1 SGHNT and CDR2 YYREEE come from the germline V gene (reference sequence). Trimming left V 1 base short and J 2 bases short, with 7 bases between.

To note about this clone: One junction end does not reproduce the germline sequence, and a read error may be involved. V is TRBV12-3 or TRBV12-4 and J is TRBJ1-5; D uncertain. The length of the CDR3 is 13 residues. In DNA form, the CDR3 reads TGTGCCAGCAGCCTCAGTAGCGATCAGCCCCAGCATTTT. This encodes CASSLSSDQPQHF.

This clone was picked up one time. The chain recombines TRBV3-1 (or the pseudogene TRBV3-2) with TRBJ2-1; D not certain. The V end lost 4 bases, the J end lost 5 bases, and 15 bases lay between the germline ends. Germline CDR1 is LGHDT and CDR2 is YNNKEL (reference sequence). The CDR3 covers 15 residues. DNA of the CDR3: TGTGCCAGCAGCCCCGACGGTGGCCAACACAATGAGCAGTTCTTC. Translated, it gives CASSPDGGQHNEQFF.

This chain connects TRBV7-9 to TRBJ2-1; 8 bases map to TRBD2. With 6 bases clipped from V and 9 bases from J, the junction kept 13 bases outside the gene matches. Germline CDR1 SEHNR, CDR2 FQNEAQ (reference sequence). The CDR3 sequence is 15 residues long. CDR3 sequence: CASSLLGREDVEQFF. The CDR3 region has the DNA TGTGCCAGCAGTTTGTTAGGGCGGGAGGACGTTGAGCAGTTCTTC.

The CDR3 loop is CASTLSTAYNEQFF. The CDR3 region has the DNA TGTGCCAGCACCCTATCCACAGCTTACAATGAGCAGTTCTTC. The rearrangement links TRBV3-1 (or the pseudogene TRBV3-2) to TRBJ2-1, with D hard to call. Germline V CDR1 and CDR2: LGHDT, YNNKEL (reference sequence). The CDR3 spans 14 residues. Trimming stripped 7 bases from V and 4 bases from J, with 14 bases between.

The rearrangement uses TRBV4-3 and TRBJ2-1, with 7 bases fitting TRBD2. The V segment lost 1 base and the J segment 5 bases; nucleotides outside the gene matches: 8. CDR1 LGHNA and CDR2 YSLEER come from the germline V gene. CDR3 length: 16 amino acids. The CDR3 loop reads CASSQAFGEGHNEQFF. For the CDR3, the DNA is TGCGCCAGCAGCCAAGCTTTCGGGGAGGGCCACAATGAGCAGTTCTTC.

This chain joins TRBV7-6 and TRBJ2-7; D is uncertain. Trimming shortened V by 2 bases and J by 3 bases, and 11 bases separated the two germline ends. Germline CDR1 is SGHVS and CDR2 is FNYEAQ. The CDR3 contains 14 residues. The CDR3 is CASSLYQVDYEQYF. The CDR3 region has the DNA TGTGCCAGCAGCTTATATCAGGTAGACTACGAGCAGTACTTC.

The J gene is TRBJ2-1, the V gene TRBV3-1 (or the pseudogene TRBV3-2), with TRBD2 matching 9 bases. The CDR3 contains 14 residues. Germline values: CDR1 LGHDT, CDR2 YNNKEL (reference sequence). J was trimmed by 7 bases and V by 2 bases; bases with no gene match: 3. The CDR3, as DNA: TGTGCCAGCAGCCAAATCAGCGGGGGGAATGAGCAGTTCTTC. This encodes CASSQISGGNEQFF.

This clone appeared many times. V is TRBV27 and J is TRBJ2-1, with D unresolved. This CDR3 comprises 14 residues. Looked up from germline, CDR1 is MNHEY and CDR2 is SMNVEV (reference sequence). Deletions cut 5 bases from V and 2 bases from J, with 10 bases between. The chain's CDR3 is CASSVVSPYNEQFF. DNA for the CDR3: TGTGCCAGCAGTGTTGTTAGTCCCTACAATGAGCAGTTCTTC.

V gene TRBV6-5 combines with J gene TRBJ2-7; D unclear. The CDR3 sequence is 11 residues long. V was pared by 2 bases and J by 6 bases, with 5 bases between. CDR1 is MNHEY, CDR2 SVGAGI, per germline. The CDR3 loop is CASSYAAEQYF. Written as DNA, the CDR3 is TGTGCCAGCAGTTACGCAGCCGAGCAGTACTTC.

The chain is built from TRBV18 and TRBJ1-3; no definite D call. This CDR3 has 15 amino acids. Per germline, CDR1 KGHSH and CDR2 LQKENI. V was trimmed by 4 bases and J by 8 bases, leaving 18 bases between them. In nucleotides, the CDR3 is TGTGCCAGCTCACTGGCTACGGTTGGAAAGGACACCATATATTTT. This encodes CASSLATVGKDTIYF.